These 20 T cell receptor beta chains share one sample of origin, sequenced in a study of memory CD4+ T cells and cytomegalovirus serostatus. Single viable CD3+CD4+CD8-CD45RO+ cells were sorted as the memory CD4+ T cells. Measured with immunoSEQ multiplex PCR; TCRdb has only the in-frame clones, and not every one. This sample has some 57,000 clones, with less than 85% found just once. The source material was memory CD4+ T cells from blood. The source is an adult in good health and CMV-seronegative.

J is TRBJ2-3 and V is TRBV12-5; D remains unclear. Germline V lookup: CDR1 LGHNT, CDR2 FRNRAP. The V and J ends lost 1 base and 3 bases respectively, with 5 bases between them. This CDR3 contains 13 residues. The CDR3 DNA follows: TGTGCTAGTGGTTTGGCTAGAACAGATACGCAGTATTTT. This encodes CASGLARTDTQYF.

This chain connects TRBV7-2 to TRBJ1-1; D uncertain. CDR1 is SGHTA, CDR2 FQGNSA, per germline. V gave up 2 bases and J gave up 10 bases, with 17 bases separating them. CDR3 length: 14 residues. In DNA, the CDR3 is TGTGCCAGCAGCTTAAGTGGCGGCGGCCGGAGAGCTTTCTTT. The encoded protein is CASSLSGGGRRAFF.

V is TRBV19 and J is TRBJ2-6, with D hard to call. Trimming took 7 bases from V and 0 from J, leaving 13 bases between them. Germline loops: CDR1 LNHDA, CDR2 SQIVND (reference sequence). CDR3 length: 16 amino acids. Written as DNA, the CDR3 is TGTGCCAGTATGAGGTATATGCTCTCTGGGGCCAACGTCCTGACTTTC. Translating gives CASMRYMLSGANVLTF.

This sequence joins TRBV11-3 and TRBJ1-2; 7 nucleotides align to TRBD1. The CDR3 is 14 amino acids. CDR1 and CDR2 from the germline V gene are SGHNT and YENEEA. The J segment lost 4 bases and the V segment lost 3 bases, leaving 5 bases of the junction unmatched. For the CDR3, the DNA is TGTGCCAGCAGCTTGACAGGGAACGGCTATGGCTACACCTTC. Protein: CASSLTGNGYGYTF.

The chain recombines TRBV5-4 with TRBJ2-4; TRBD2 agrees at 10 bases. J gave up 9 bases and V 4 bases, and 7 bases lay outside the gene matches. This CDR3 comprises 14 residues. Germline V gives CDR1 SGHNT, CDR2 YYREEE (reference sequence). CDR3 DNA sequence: TGTGCCAGCAGCGACCAGCGGGGGGGCTCCATTCAGTACTTC. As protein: CASSDQRGGSIQYF.

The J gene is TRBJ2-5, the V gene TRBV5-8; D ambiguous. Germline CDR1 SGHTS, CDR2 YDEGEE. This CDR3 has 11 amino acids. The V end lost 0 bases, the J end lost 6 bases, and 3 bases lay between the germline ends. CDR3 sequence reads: CASSLGKTQYF. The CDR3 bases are TGTGCCAGCAGCTTGGGGAAGACCCAGTACTTC.

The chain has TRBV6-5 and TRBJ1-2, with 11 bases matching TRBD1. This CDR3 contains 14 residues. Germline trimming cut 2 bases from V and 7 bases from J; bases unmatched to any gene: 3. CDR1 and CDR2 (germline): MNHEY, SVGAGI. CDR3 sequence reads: CASSYAGQGGGYTF. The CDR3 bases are TGTGCCAGCAGTTACGCGGGACAGGGGGGTGGCTACACCTTC.

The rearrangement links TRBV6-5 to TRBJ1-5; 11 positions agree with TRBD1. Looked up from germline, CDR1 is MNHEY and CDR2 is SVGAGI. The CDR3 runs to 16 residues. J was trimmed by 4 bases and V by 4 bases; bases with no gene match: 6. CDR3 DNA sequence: TGTGCCAGCAGTTTGGGAGGGACAGGGGGGAATCAGCCCCAGCATTTT. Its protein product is CASSLGGTGGNQPQHF.

DNA of the CDR3: TGTGCCAGCAGCTTGACTACATCATCGGACACAGATACGCAGTATTTT. This gives the protein CASSLTTSSDTDTQYF. V and J are TRBV5-6 and TRBJ2-3; no firm D call. Between the trimmed V and J ends, which lost 1 base and 2 bases, there was a span of 14 bases. The germline V gene has CDR1 SGHDT and CDR2 YYEEEE. The CDR3 is 16 amino acids.

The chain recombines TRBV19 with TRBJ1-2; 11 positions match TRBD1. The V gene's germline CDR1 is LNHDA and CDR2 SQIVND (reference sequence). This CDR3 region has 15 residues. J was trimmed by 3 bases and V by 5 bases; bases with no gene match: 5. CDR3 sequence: CASSAKGQGDYGYTF. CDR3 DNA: TGTGCCAGTAGTGCCAAGGGACAGGGGGACTATGGCTACACCTTC.

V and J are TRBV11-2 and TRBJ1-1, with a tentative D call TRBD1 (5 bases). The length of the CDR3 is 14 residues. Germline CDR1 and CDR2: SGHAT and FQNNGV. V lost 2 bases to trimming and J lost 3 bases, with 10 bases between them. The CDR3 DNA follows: TGTGCCAGCAGCTTATCCGGGGCGCACACTGAAGCTTTCTTT. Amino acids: CASSLSGAHTEAFF.

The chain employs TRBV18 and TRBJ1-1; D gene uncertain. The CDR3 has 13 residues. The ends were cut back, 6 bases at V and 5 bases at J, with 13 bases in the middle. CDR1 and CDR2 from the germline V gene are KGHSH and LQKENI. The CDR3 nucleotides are TGTGCCAGCTCCACCAGCGGGGAGACTGAAGCTTTCTTT. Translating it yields CASSTSGETEAFF.

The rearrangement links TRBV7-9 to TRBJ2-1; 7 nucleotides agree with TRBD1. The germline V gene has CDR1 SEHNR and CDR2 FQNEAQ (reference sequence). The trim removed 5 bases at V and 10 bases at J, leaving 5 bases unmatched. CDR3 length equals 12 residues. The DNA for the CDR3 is TGTGCCAGCAGCCCGGGACAGAGAGAGCAGTTCTTC. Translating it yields CASSPGQREQFF.

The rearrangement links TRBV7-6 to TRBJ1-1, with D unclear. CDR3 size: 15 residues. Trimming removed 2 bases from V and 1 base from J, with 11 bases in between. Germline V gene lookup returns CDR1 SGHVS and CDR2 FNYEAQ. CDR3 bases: TGTGCCAGCAGCTTAAGTAGCTCGCCGAACACTGAAGCTTTCTTT. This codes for CASSLSSSPNTEAFF.

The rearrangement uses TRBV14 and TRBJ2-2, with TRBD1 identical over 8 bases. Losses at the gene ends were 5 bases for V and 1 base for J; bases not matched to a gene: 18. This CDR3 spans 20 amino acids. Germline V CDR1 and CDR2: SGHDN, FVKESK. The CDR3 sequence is CASSSLPGQVGRGNTGELFF. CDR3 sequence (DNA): TGTGCCAGCAGCTCTTTACCGGGACAGGTTGGGAGAGGGAACACCGGGGAGCTGTTTTTT.

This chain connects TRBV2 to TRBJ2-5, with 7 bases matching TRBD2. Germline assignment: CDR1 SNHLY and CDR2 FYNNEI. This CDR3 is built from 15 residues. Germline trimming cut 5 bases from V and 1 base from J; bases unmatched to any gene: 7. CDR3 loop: CASSREGRPQETQYF. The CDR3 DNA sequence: TGTGCCAGCAGTAGGGAGGGGAGACCCCAAGAGACCCAGTACTTC.

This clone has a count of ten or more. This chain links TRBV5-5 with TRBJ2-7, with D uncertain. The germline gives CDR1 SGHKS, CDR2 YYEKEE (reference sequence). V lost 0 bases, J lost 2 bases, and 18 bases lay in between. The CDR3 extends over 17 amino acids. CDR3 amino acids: CASSLAVSRGYTYEQYF. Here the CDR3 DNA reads TGTGCCAGCAGCTTGGCAGTCAGCCGAGGATATACCTACGAGCAGTACTTC.

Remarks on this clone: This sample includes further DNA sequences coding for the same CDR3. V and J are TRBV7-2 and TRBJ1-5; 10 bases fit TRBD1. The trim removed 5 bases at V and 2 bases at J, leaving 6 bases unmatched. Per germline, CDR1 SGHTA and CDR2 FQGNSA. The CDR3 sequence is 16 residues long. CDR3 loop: CASSPGGTGGNQPQHF. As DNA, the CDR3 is TGTGCCAGCAGCCCCGGGGGGACAGGGGGCAATCAGCCCCAGCATTTT.

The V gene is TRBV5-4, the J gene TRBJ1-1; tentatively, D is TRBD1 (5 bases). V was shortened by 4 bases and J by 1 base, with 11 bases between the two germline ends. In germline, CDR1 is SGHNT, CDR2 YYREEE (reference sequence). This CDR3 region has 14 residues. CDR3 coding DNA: TGTGCCAGCAGCCTGAGACAGAAGAACACTGAAGCTTTCTTT. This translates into CASSLRQKNTEAFF.

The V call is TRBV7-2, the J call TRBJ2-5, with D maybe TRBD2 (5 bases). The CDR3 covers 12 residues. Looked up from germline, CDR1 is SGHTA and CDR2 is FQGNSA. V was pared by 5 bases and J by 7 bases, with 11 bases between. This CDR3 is CASSPSSGTQYF. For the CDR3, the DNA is TGTGCCAGCAGCCCTTCCAGCGGGACCCAGTACTTC. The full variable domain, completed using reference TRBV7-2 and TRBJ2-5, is GAGVSQSPSNKVTEKGKDVELRCDPISGHTALYWYRQSLGQGLEFLIYFQGNSAPDKSGLPSDRFSAERTGGSVSTLTIQRTQQEDSAVYLCASSPSSGTQYFGPGTRLLVL.